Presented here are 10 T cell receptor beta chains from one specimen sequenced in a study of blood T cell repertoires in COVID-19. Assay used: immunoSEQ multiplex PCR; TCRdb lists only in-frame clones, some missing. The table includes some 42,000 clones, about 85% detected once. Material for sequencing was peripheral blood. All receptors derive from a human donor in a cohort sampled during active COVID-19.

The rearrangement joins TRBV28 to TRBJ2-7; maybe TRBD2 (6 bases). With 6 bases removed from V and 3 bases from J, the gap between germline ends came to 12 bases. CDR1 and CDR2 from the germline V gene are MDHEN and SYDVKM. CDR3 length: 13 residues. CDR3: CASRGGTYYEQYF. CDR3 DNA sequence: TGTGCCAGCAGGGGCGGGACTTACTACGAGCAGTACTTC.

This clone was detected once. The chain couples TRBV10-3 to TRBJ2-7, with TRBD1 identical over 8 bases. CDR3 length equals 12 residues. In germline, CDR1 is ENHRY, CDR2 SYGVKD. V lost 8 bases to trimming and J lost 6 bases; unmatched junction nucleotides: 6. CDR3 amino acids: CAIDRGAGEQYF. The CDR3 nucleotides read TGTGCCATCGACAGGGGAGCCGGCGAGCAGTACTTC.

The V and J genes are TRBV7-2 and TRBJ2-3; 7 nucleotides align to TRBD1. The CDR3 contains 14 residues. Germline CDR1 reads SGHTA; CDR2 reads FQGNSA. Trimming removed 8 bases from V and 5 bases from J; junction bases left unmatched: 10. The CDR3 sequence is CASGEQGRLDTQYF. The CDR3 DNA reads TGTGCCAGCGGGGAACAGGGGCGTTTAGATACGCAGTATTTT.

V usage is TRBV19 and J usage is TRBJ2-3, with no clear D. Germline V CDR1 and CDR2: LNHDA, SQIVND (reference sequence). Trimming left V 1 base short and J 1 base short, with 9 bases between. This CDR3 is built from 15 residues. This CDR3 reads CASSIGSSGTDTQYF. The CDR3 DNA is TGTGCCAGTAGTATAGGGTCTAGTGGCACAGATACGCAGTATTTT.

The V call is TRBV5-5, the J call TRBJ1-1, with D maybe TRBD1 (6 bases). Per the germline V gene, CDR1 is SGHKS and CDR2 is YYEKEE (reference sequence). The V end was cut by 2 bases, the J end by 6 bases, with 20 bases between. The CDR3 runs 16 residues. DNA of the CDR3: TGTGCCAGCAGCTTCGGGGGGCCTTACTTGAGAGCTGAAGCTTTCTTT. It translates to CASSFGGPYLRAEAFF.

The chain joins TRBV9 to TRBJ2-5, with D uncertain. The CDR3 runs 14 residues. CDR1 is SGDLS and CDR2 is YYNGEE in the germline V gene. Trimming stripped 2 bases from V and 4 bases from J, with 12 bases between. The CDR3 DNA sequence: TGTGCCAGCAGCGTTCTCCCCTCTCGAGAGACCCAGTACTTC. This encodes CASSVLPSRETQYF. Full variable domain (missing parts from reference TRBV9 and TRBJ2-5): DSGVTQTPKHLITATGQRVTLRCSPRSGDLSVYWYQQSLDQGLQFLIQYYNGEERAKGNILERFSAQQFPDLHSELNLSSLELGDSALYFCASSVLPSRETQYFGPGTRLLVL.

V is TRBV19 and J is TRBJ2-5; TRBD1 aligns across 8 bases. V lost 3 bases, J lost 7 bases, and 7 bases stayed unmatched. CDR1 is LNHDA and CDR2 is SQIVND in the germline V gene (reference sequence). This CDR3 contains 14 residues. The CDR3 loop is CASSMGQGAGTQYF. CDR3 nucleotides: TGTGCCAGTAGTATGGGGCAGGGGGCAGGGACCCAGTACTTC.

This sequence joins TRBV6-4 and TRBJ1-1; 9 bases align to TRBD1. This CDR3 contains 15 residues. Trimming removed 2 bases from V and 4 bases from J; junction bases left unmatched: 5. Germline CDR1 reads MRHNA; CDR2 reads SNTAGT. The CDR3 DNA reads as TGTGCCAGCAGTGACACAGGACAGGGGAGCACTGAAGCTTTCTTT. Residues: CASSDTGQGSTEAFF.

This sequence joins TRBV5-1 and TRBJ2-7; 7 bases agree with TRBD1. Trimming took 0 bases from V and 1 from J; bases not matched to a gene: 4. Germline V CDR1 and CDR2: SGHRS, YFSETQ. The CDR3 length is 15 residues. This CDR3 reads CASSLDQGVSYEQYF. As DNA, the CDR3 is TGCGCCAGCAGCTTGGACCAGGGGGTGTCCTACGAGCAGTACTTC.

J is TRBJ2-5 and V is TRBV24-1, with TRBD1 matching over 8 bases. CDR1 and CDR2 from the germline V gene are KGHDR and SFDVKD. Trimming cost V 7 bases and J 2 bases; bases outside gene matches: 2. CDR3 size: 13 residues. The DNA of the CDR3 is TGTGCCACCAGCTGGACAGGGCAAGAGACCCAGTACTTC. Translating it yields CATSWTGQETQYF.